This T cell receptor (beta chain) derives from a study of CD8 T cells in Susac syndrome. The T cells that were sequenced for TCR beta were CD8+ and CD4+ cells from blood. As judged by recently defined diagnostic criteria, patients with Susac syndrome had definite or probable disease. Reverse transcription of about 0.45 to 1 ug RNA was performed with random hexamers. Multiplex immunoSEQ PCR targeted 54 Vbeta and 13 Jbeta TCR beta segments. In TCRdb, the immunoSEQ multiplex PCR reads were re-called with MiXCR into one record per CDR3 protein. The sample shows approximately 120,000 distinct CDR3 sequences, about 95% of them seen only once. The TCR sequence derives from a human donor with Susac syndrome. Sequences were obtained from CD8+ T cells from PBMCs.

CDR3 coding DNA: TGTGCCAGCAGCTTCCCGGGACAGGGACCAGGTGAGCAGTTCTTC. Residues: CASSFPGQGPGEQFF. The V gene is TRBV5-6, the J gene TRBJ2-1; 9 bases are a match to TRBD1. CDR1 is SGHDT, CDR2 YYEEEE, per germline. V gave up 2 bases and J gave up 9 bases; unmatched junction bases: 9. This CDR3 region has 15 residues.